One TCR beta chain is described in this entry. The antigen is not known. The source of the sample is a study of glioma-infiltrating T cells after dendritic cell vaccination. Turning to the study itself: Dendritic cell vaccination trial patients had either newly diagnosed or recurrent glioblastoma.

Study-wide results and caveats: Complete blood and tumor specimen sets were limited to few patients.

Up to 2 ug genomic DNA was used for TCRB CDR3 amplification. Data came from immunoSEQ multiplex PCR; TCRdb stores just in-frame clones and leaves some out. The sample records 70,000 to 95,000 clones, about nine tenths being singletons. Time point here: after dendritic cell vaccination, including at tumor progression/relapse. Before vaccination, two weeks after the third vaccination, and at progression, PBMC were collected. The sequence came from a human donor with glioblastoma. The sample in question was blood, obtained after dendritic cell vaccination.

CDR3 bases: TGCGCCAGCAGCCAAGCTGCTAGCGGGGGGTATGAGCAGTTCTTC. This codes for CASSQAASGGYEQFF. The gene calls are TRBV4-1 and TRBJ2-1; TRBD2 matches at 11 bases. V lost 1 base to trimming and J lost 8 bases; unmatched junction nucleotides: 4. Looked up from germline, CDR1 is MGHRA and CDR2 is YSYEKL. The length of the CDR3 is 15 residues.